The clone carrying this T cell receptor (beta chain) was counted once. Its specificity is not known. In germline, CDR1 is SQVTM, CDR2 ANQGSEA. This CDR3 contains 16 residues. V was clipped by 3 bases and J by 2 bases, with 17 bases between them. This sample was taken from a study of brain T cells in children with intractable seizures. Whole-study results and caveats: Pre-surgery blood may have been undersampled, hiding some clones.

Before surgery, patients took at least one anti-epileptic drug. Sequencing used immunoSEQ multiplex PCR; TCRdb keeps in-frame clones, though not all of them. The table lists about 22,000 clones, 94% of them singletons. This sequence was found in a boy younger than 18 with focal cortical dysplasia and intractable seizures. The sample in question was peripheral blood, obtained at surgery. The chain joins TRBV29-1 to TRBJ2-1, with D perhaps matching TRBD1 or TRBD2 (5 bases each). The CDR3 reads CSVEASREMTYNEQFF. Written as DNA, the CDR3 is TGCAGCGTTGAGGCCTCCAGGGAGATGACCTACAATGAGCAGTTCTTC.